A selection of T cell receptor beta chains follows, all from one sample in a study of blood T cells in healthy people across ages. TCRdb recomputed calls from the 5' RACE reads with MiXCR, one row per CDR3 protein. The data hold hundreds of thousands of distinct CDR3 sequences, with less than 25% observed a single time. These same records also appear under a second study, on T cells of mothers and their children.

Input material: blood. The receptor source for this set is a boy between 10 and 17 years old in good health. The CDR3 runs from the conserved cysteine through the conserved F or W. Fields, in order: clone size, V gene, J gene, D gene, CDR3 protein, CDR3 DNA. A D gene is named only where the DNA matches it firmly. Where a row states a size, it is once, few, many or the class of an expanded clone; other rows omit it.

abundance: .
v_gene: TRBV4-3
j_gene: TRBJ2-1
d_gene: .
CDR3aa: CASSQDKRTGASNEQFF
CDR3nt: TGCGCCAGCAGCCAAGATAAAAGAACGGGAGCTTCGAATGAGCAGTTCTTC

abundance: .
v_gene: TRBV12-3/TRBV12-4
j_gene: TRBJ1-6
d_gene: TRBD1
CDR3aa: CASSPGPGQAYSYNSPLHF
CDR3nt: TGTGCCAGCAGTCCTGGGCCGGGACAGGCTTACTCCTATAATTCACCCCTCCACTTT

abundance: .
v_gene: TRBV3-1
j_gene: TRBJ2-2
d_gene: .
CDR3aa: CASSQGSGALSSNTGELFF
CDR3nt: TGTGCCAGCAGCCAAGGTTCAGGGGCCCTATCCTCGAACACCGGGGAGCTGTTTTTT

abundance: .
v_gene: TRBV29-1
j_gene: TRBJ2-1
d_gene: TRBD2
CDR3aa: CSVEGGLASGYNEQFF
CDR3nt: TGCAGCGTAGAGGGGGGTTTGGCTAGCGGGTACAATGAGCAGTTCTTC

abundance: .
v_gene: TRBV30
j_gene: TRBJ2-2
d_gene: .
CDR3aa: CAWSVGTPLGELFF
CDR3nt: TGTGCCTGGAGTGTTGGGACCCCCCTCGGGGAGCTGTTTTTT

abundance: .
v_gene: TRBV4-3
j_gene: TRBJ2-5
d_gene: TRBD2
CDR3aa: CASSQDLALAGVETQYF
CDR3nt: TGCGCCAGCAGCCAAGATCTGGCACTAGCGGGAGTAGAGACCCAGTACTTC

abundance: .
v_gene: TRBV6-2/TRBV6-3
j_gene: TRBJ2-1
d_gene: TRBD1
CDR3aa: CASRSKDRASYNEQFF
CDR3nt: TGTGCCAGCAGGAGCAAGGACAGGGCTTCCTACAATGAGCAGTTCTTC

abundance: once
v_gene: TRBV12-3/TRBV12-4
j_gene: TRBJ2-2
d_gene: .
CDR3aa: CASSPTTVGGELFF
CDR3nt: TGTGCCAGCAGTCCGACTACCGTGGGCGGGGAGCTGTTTTTT

abundance: .
v_gene: TRBV11-1
j_gene: TRBJ1-1
d_gene: .
CDR3aa: CASSSQGRLNTEAFF
CDR3nt: TGTGCCAGCAGCTCCCAGGGGCGCTTGAACACTGAAGCTTTCTTT

abundance: few
v_gene: TRBV29-1
j_gene: TRBJ2-7
d_gene: .
CDR3aa: CSVVEPLGGRSYEQYF
CDR3nt: TGCAGCGTTGTAGAGCCATTAGGGGGGCGATCCTACGAGCAGTACTTC

abundance: .
v_gene: TRBV20-1
j_gene: TRBJ2-1
d_gene: .
CDR3aa: CSAPSATREQFF
CDR3nt: TGCAGTGCGCCATCAGCCACCCGCGAGCAGTTCTTC

abundance: few
v_gene: TRBV27
j_gene: TRBJ2-1
d_gene: .
CDR3aa: CASSLGLTVRNEQFF
CDR3nt: TGTGCCAGCAGTTTAGGGTTGACAGTTCGGAATGAGCAGTTCTTC

abundance: .
v_gene: TRBV3-1
j_gene: TRBJ2-5
d_gene: TRBD2
CDR3aa: CASSQGPSGEKTQYF
CDR3nt: TGTGCCAGCAGCCAAGGCCCTAGCGGGGAGAAGACCCAGTACTTC

abundance: .
v_gene: TRBV29-1
j_gene: TRBJ2-5
d_gene: .
CDR3aa: CSAGAQETQYF
CDR3nt: TGCAGCGCTGGTGCTCAGGAGACCCAGTACTTC

abundance: once
v_gene: TRBV29-1
j_gene: TRBJ1-1
d_gene: .
CDR3aa: CSVAFGGETEAFF
CDR3nt: TGCAGCGTTGCGTTCGGGGGCGAGACTGAAGCTTTCTTT

abundance: .
v_gene: TRBV4-1
j_gene: TRBJ2-1
d_gene: TRBD1
CDR3aa: CASSRRDRGVFDYNEQFF
CDR3nt: TGCGCCAGCAGCCGACGGGACAGGGGGGTCTTCGACTACAATGAGCAGTTCTTC

abundance: few
v_gene: TRBV5-1
j_gene: TRBJ2-7
d_gene: TRBD2
CDR3aa: CASSWVAGDRYEQYF
CDR3nt: TGCGCCAGCAGCTGGGTTGCGGGAGACCGCTACGAGCAGTACTTC

abundance: few
v_gene: TRBV30
j_gene: TRBJ1-6
d_gene: .
CDR3aa: CAWSVGPRNSPLHF
CDR3nt: TGTGCCTGGTCGGTGGGGCCGAGGAATTCACCCCTCCACTTT

abundance: few
v_gene: TRBV3-1
j_gene: TRBJ1-1
d_gene: TRBD1
CDR3aa: CASSQNRGFTEAFF
CDR3nt: TGTGCCAGCAGCCAAAACAGGGGATTCACTGAAGCTTTCTTT

abundance: few
v_gene: TRBV12-3/TRBV12-4
j_gene: TRBJ1-4
d_gene: .
CDR3aa: CASSQTINEKLFF
CDR3nt: TGTGCCAGCAGTCAGACCATTAATGAAAAACTGTTTTTT

abundance: .
v_gene: TRBV2
j_gene: TRBJ1-2
d_gene: .
CDR3aa: CASSDNRGYGYTF
CDR3nt: TGTGCCAGCAGTGATAACCGCGGCTATGGCTACACCTTC

abundance: few
v_gene: TRBV6-1
j_gene: TRBJ2-7
d_gene: TRBD2
CDR3aa: CASRTLAGGSYEQYF
CDR3nt: TGTGCCAGCAGGACGCTAGCGGGAGGATCCTACGAGCAGTACTTC

abundance: few
v_gene: TRBV5-1
j_gene: TRBJ1-3
d_gene: TRBD1
CDR3aa: CASSLDRGEENTIYF
CDR3nt: TGCGCCAGCAGCTTGGACAGGGGAGAGGAAAACACCATATATTTT

abundance: few
v_gene: TRBV21-1
j_gene: TRBJ2-7
d_gene: .
CDR3aa: CASSRRLGYEQYF
CDR3nt: TGTGCCAGCAGCAGAAGACTGGGCTACGAGCAGTACTTC

abundance: .
v_gene: TRBV20-1
j_gene: TRBJ2-4
d_gene: .
CDR3aa: CSARGSASKNIQYF
CDR3nt: TGCAGTGCTAGAGGTTCCGCTTCCAAAAACATTCAGTACTTC

abundance: .
v_gene: TRBV11-2
j_gene: TRBJ2-7
d_gene: .
CDR3aa: CASRPEFGGSYEQYF
CDR3nt: TGTGCCAGCAGACCCGAATTCGGAGGCTCCTACGAGCAGTACTTC

abundance: few
v_gene: TRBV7-2
j_gene: TRBJ2-3
d_gene: TRBD2
CDR3aa: CASSPLRGGPGTQYF
CDR3nt: TGTGCCAGCAGCCCCCTTCGGGGAGGGCCCGGTACGCAGTATTTT

abundance: few
v_gene: TRBV6-4
j_gene: TRBJ2-1
d_gene: .
CDR3aa: CASSEVGQWDIGEQFF
CDR3nt: TGTGCCAGCAGTGAAGTGGGGCAGTGGGATATCGGTGAGCAGTTCTTC

abundance: few
v_gene: TRBV25-1
j_gene: TRBJ1-1
d_gene: TRBD1
CDR3aa: CASSEYGTAEAFF
CDR3nt: TGTGCCAGCAGTGAATATGGGACAGCCGAAGCTTTCTTT

abundance: many
v_gene: TRBV7-2
j_gene: TRBJ2-5
d_gene: TRBD2
CDR3aa: CASSLASRGGQETQYF
CDR3nt: TGTGCCAGCAGCTTAGCCTCGCGGGGGGGCCAAGAGACCCAGTACTTC

abundance: .
v_gene: TRBV6-5
j_gene: TRBJ2-6
d_gene: TRBD2
CDR3aa: CASSYGLAGASGANVLTF
CDR3nt: TGTGCCAGCAGTTACGGGCTAGCGGGAGCATCTGGGGCCAACGTCCTGACTTTC

abundance: .
v_gene: TRBV7-2
j_gene: TRBJ2-2
d_gene: .
CDR3aa: CASGLAAGRYTGELFF
CDR3nt: TGCGCCAGCGGCTTAGCCGCGGGGCGGTACACCGGGGAGCTGTTTTTT

abundance: many
v_gene: TRBV6-6
j_gene: TRBJ2-4
d_gene: .
CDR3aa: CASSYLRGGNIQYF
CDR3nt: TGTGCCAGCAGTTACCTCAGGGGGGGGAACATTCAGTACTTC

abundance: few
v_gene: TRBV7-9
j_gene: TRBJ2-5
d_gene: .
CDR3aa: CASSPVGASKTQYF
CDR3nt: TGTGCCAGCTCCCCCGTGGGGGCCTCCAAGACCCAGTACTTC

abundance: .
v_gene: TRBV29-1
j_gene: TRBJ2-5
d_gene: .
CDR3aa: CSVEHRGGQETQYF
CDR3nt: TGCAGCGTTGAACACAGGGGGGGCCAAGAGACCCAGTACTTC

abundance: .
v_gene: TRBV7-8
j_gene: TRBJ2-7
d_gene: .
CDR3aa: CASSLGRGRLYEQYF
CDR3nt: TGTGCCAGCAGCTTAGGCCGGGGGCGGCTCTACGAGCAGTACTTC

abundance: .
v_gene: TRBV29-1
j_gene: TRBJ2-7
d_gene: .
CDR3aa: CSVEDSDYEQYF
CDR3nt: TGCAGCGTTGAAGACAGTGACTACGAGCAGTACTTC

abundance: few
v_gene: TRBV5-5
j_gene: TRBJ2-2
d_gene: .
CDR3aa: CASSFLTDSLKTGELFF
CDR3nt: TGTGCCAGCAGCTTTTTGACGGACAGCCTGAAAACCGGGGAGCTGTTTTTT

abundance: many
v_gene: TRBV5-1
j_gene: TRBJ2-5
d_gene: TRBD1
CDR3aa: CASSYPGTGGWETQYF
CDR3nt: TGCGCCAGCAGCTACCCCGGGACAGGGGGCTGGGAGACCCAGTACTTC

abundance: .
v_gene: TRBV6-2/TRBV6-3
j_gene: TRBJ2-1
d_gene: TRBD2
CDR3aa: CASSPTSGSNHEQFF
CDR3nt: TGTGCCAGCAGTCCGACTAGCGGGAGTAACCATGAGCAGTTCTTC

abundance: few
v_gene: TRBV5-6
j_gene: TRBJ1-5
d_gene: TRBD1
CDR3aa: CASSVDRGSNQPQHF
CDR3nt: TGTGCCAGCAGCGTGGACAGGGGCTCCAATCAGCCCCAGCATTTT

abundance: .
v_gene: TRBV29-1
j_gene: TRBJ1-2
d_gene: .
CDR3aa: CSVEDVTGTKSSYGYTF
CDR3nt: TGCAGCGTTGAAGATGTTACCGGGACAAAATCCTCCTATGGCTACACCTTC

abundance: .
v_gene: TRBV6-2/TRBV6-3
j_gene: TRBJ2-7
d_gene: TRBD2
CDR3aa: CASSYRREDSYEQYF
CDR3nt: TGTGCCAGCAGTTACCGGCGGGAGGATTCCTACGAGCAGTACTTC

abundance: .
v_gene: TRBV5-1
j_gene: TRBJ2-1
d_gene: TRBD2
CDR3aa: CASSPGPAGGPNEQFF
CDR3nt: TGCGCCAGCAGCCCTGGACCAGCGGGGGGGCCCAATGAGCAGTTCTTC

abundance: .
v_gene: TRBV5-4
j_gene: TRBJ2-5
d_gene: .
CDR3aa: CASSLIQGWTETQYF
CDR3nt: TGTGCCAGCAGCTTGATCCAGGGTTGGACGGAGACCCAGTACTTC

abundance: few
v_gene: TRBV3-1
j_gene: TRBJ1-2
d_gene: .
CDR3aa: CASSPRGGGGYTF
CDR3nt: TGTGCCAGCAGCCCAAGAGGTGGGGGAGGCTACACCTTC

abundance: few
v_gene: TRBV14
j_gene: TRBJ2-5
d_gene: TRBD2
CDR3aa: CASSPLQWAGEETQYF
CDR3nt: TGTGCCAGCAGCCCACTTCAGTGGGCGGGAGAAGAGACCCAGTACTTC

abundance: few
v_gene: TRBV11-3
j_gene: TRBJ2-2
d_gene: TRBD2
CDR3aa: CASSPGLADTGELFF
CDR3nt: TGTGCCAGCAGCCCTGGGCTAGCGGACACCGGGGAGCTGTTTTTT

abundance: .
v_gene: TRBV6-2/TRBV6-3
j_gene: TRBJ2-1
d_gene: .
CDR3aa: CASSSRLVANEQFF
CDR3nt: TGTGCCAGCAGCTCCAGACTAGTAGCCAATGAGCAGTTCTTC

abundance: few
v_gene: TRBV29-1
j_gene: TRBJ2-3
d_gene: .
CDR3aa: CSGYTDTQYF
CDR3nt: TGCAGCGGCTACACAGATACGCAGTATTTT

abundance: .
v_gene: TRBV11-1
j_gene: TRBJ1-2
d_gene: TRBD1
CDR3aa: CASSDHLGQGYGYTF
CDR3nt: TGTGCCAGCAGCGACCACCTGGGACAGGGCTATGGCTACACCTTC

abundance: once
v_gene: TRBV5-6
j_gene: TRBJ1-1
d_gene: .
CDR3aa: CASSSRGGRMNTEAFF
CDR3nt: TGTGCCAGCAGTTCTAGGGGTGGCAGGATGAACACTGAAGCTTTCTTT

abundance: few
v_gene: TRBV20-1
j_gene: TRBJ2-3
d_gene: TRBD2
CDR3aa: CSARDGRALGDTQYF
CDR3nt: TGCAGTGCTAGAGACGGGAGGGCCCTGGGTGATACGCAGTATTTT

abundance: .
v_gene: TRBV15
j_gene: TRBJ1-4
d_gene: .
CDR3aa: CATRQGGVGEKLFF
CDR3nt: TGTGCCACCAGACAGGGTGGGGTGGGGGAAAAACTGTTTTTT

abundance: .
v_gene: TRBV11-2
j_gene: TRBJ2-4
d_gene: .
CDR3aa: CASRLPLGYKNIQYF
CDR3nt: TGTGCCAGCAGGTTACCCCTTGGATACAAAAACATTCAGTACTTC

abundance: few
v_gene: TRBV20-1
j_gene: TRBJ1-5
d_gene: .
CDR3aa: CSAWGGGGNQPQHF
CDR3nt: TGCAGTGCTTGGGGGGGAGGGGGCAATCAGCCCCAGCATTTT

abundance: .
v_gene: TRBV29-1
j_gene: TRBJ1-3
d_gene: TRBD1
CDR3aa: CSVETGVGNTRYF
CDR3nt: TGCAGCGTTGAAACAGGGGTTGGCAACACCAGATATTTT